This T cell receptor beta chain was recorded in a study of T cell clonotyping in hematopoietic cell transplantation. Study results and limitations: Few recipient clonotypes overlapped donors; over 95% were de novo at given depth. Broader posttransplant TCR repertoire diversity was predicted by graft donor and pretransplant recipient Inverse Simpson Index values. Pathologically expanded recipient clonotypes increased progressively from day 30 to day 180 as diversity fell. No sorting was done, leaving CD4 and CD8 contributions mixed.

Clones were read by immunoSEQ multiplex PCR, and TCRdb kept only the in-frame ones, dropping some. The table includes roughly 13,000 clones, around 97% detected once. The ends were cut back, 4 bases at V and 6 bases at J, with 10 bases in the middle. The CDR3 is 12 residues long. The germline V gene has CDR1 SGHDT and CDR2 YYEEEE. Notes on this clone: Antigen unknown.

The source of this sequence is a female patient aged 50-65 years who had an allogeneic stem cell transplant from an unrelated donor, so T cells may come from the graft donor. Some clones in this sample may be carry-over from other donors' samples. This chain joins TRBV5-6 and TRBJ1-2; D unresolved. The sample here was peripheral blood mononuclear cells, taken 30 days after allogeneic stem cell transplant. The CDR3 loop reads CASSPGADGYTF. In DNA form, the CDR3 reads TGTGCCAGCAGCCCGGGCGCGGATGGCTACACCTTC.